The source of this T cell receptor beta chain is a study of blood T cell repertoires in COVID-19. Sequencing used immunoSEQ multiplex PCR; TCRdb keeps in-frame clones, though not all of them. This sample has about 280,000 clones, with 86% found just once. The origin of this receptor is a man aged 35 to 55 with active or convalescent COVID-19. Sequencing was carried out using peripheral blood.

The CDR3, as DNA: TGTGCCAGCAGTGAACAGGATGACAGGGCCCACGAGCAGTACTTC. This sequence encodes CASSEQDDRAHEQYF. The chain recombines TRBV6-1 with TRBJ2-7, with TRBD1 matching 7 bases. V dropped 2 bases and J dropped 5; count of bases not matched to a gene: 9. The CDR3 spans 15 residues. Germline CDR1 MNHNS, CDR2 SASEGT.